These 23 T cell receptor beta chains came from one sample sequenced in a study of CD8 T cells in Susac syndrome. RNA, at roughly 0.5 to 1 ug, was reverse transcribed with random hexamers. TCRdb fed the immunoSEQ multiplex PCR reads into MiXCR, producing one record per CDR3 protein. Here the sample spans roughly 140,000 distinct CDR3 sequences, almost 96% being singletons. What was sequenced was CD4+ T cells from PBMCs. These receptors came from a human donor with Susac syndrome.

The CDR3 coding sequence is TGTGCCAGCACCGCCTCCCCCCGGGGACAGGGGGCCAGGGAGCAGTACTTC. Residues: CASTASPRGQGAREQYF. The chain combines TRBV5-5 with TRBJ2-7; 12 bases are shared with TRBD1. The CDR3 totals 17 residues. Germline-derived CDR1 and CDR2 are SGHKS and YYEKEE (reference sequence). V trimming: 6 bases; J trimming: 7 bases; junction bases outside the gene matches: 17.

The chain carries TRBV6-5 and TRBJ2-1, with a tentative D call TRBD2 (6 bases). This CDR3 is 15 amino acids long. Germline loops: CDR1 MNHEY, CDR2 SVGAGI. The V end lost 4 bases, the J end lost 4 bases, and 14 bases lay between the germline ends. The CDR3 DNA reads as TGTGCCAGCAGTTCCCCGGGAGTGGGATACAATGAGCAGTTCTTC. As protein: CASSSPGVGYNEQFF.

The rearrangement joins TRBV18 to TRBJ2-5, with no clear D. V was trimmed by 2 bases and J by 2 bases, leaving 6 bases between them. The CDR3 covers 13 residues. Germline CDR1 KGHSH, CDR2 LQKENI. The CDR3 DNA reads TGTGCCAGCTCACCAATGGGGCAAGAGACCCAGTACTTC. Amino acids: CASSPMGQETQYF.

The V call is TRBV4-1, the J call TRBJ1-5; D might be TRBD1 (6 bases). Trimming cost V 0 bases and J 3 bases, with 18 bases left between them. CDR3 size: 18 residues. Germline V CDR1 and CDR2: MGHRA, YSYEKL. CDR3 amino acids: CASSQDLGQTRFNQPQHF. DNA for the CDR3: TGCGCCAGCAGCCAAGATCTAGGACAGACCCGATTCAATCAGCCCCAGCATTTT.

The V gene is TRBV29-1, the J gene TRBJ2-7, with D perhaps TRBD1 (5 bases). CDR3 length: 13 residues. Germline-derived CDR1 and CDR2 are SQVTM and ANQGSEA. V was pared by 1 base and J by 5 bases, with 12 bases between. The CDR3 DNA is TGCAGCGTTGAAGGGCAGGGTGGCAACGAGCAGTACTTC. This gives the protein CSVEGQGGNEQYF.

CDR3 sequence reads: CASSQGSSGSQETQYF. The CDR3 region has the DNA TGTGCCAGCAGCCAAGGGTCTAGCGGGAGCCAAGAGACCCAGTACTTC. The rearrangement links TRBV4-2 to TRBJ2-5; TRBD2 agrees at 10 bases. Looked up from germline, CDR1 is LGHNA and CDR2 is YNFKEQ. The CDR3 contains 16 residues. The V gene end was trimmed by 1 base and the J gene end by 1 base; junction bases not matched to a gene: 3.

About this clonotype: Compared with germline, one end of the junction differs, possibly owing to a read error. CDR3 in amino acids: CASSQAEGPLLF. The CDR3 DNA follows: TGTGCCAGCAGCCAGGCTGAGGGACCGCTCCTCTTC. The rearrangement joins TRBV3-1 to TRBJ1-2; D is perhaps TRBD1 (5 bases). CDR1 and CDR2 from the germline V gene are LGHDT and YNNKEL (reference sequence). This CDR3 spans 12 amino acids.

J is TRBJ2-7 and V is TRBV20-1; TRBD1 or TRBD2 may be the D gene (6 bases each). The germline V and J ends were trimmed by 4 bases and 2 bases, with 15 bases remaining between them. The CDR3 covers 14 residues. Germline CDR1 DFQATT, CDR2 SNEGSKA (reference sequence). The CDR3 DNA sequence: TGCAGTGCTAAGGGGTGGAGGGGGACCTACGAGCAGTACTTC. This encodes CSAKGWRGTYEQYF.

V is TRBV29-1 and J is TRBJ1-2; tentatively, D is TRBD1 (5 bases). V lost 4 bases and J 4 bases, leaving 10 bases between the germline ends. The CDR3 totals 12 residues. Looked up from germline, CDR1 is SQVTM and CDR2 is ANQGSEA. The CDR3: CSVGDLVYGYTF. The CDR3 nucleotides read TGCAGCGTTGGGGACCTTGTCTATGGCTACACCTTC.

This clonotype was detected a few times. The chain employs TRBV2 and TRBJ2-6, with unresolved D. Germline CDR1 and CDR2: SNHLY and FYNNEI. Trimming took off 5 bases at V and 0 bases at J, with 5 bases between the two ends. This CDR3 contains 14 residues. CDR3 coding DNA: TGTGCCAGCAGTCAGAGCTCTGGGGCCAACGTCCTGACTTTC. Its translation is CASSQSSGANVLTF.

The chain carries TRBV7-9 and TRBJ1-3, with a possible D match to TRBD1 (6 bases). This CDR3 is 15 amino acids long. The germline V and J ends were trimmed by 5 bases and 2 bases, with 13 bases remaining between them. Germline V gives CDR1 SEHNR, CDR2 FQNEAQ (reference sequence). The chain's CDR3 is CASSPRRDTGNTIYF. In DNA, the CDR3 is TGTGCCAGCAGCCCACGGAGGGACACTGGAAACACCATATATTTT. Combining the CDR3 with reference TRBV7-9 and TRBJ1-3 gives the whole variable domain DTGVSQNPRHKITKRGQNVTFRCDPISEHNRLYWYRQTLGQGPEFLTYFQNEAQLEKSRLLSDRFSAERPKGSFSTLEIQRTEQGDSAMYLCASSPRRDTGNTIYFGEGSWLTVV.

This clonotype has only one observation. This sequence joins TRBV18 and TRBJ2-7; tentative D call: TRBD1 (5 bases). This CDR3 region has 14 residues. CDR1 is KGHSH and CDR2 is LQKENI in the germline V gene. V was pared by 4 bases and J by 5 bases, with 15 bases between. CDR3 nucleotide sequence: TGTGCCAGCTCACTCACAGACAGTAACAACGAGCAGTACTTC. This translates into CASSLTDSNNEQYF.

The count of this clonotype is one. The chain employs TRBV20-1 and TRBJ2-6, with 8 bases identical to TRBD2. Germline V gene lookup returns CDR1 DFQATT and CDR2 SNEGSKA (reference sequence). V lost 6 bases to trimming and J lost 8 bases; unmatched junction nucleotides: 6. The CDR3 contains 13 residues. This chain's CDR3 is CSAKASGSNVLTF. As DNA, the CDR3 is TGCAGTGCGAAGGCTAGCGGGTCCAACGTCCTGACTTTC.

The chain uses TRBV20-1 and TRBJ2-2; D not resolved. Per germline, CDR1 DFQATT and CDR2 SNEGSKA (reference sequence). This CDR3 has 15 residues. V gave up 6 bases and J gave up 1 base, with 15 bases separating them. For the CDR3, the DNA is TGCAGTGCGAAGATTTGGTCGAGGAACACCGGGGAGCTGTTTTTT. Protein sequence: CSAKIWSRNTGELFF.

The J gene is TRBJ2-5, the V gene TRBV9; TRBD2 aligns across 7 bases. The CDR3 has 17 residues. Germline values: CDR1 SGDLS, CDR2 YYNGEE. V shed 4 bases and J 4 bases; nucleotides not matched to a gene: 16. The DNA of the CDR3 is TGTGCCAGCAGCCCTCGCCTAGCGGTGGGGGGAAGAGAGACCCAGTACTTC. Protein: CASSPRLAVGGRETQYF.

The J gene is TRBJ1-2, the V gene TRBV20-1, with TRBD1 identical over 7 bases. The CDR3 spans 13 residues. The germline gives CDR1 DFQATT, CDR2 SNEGSKA (reference sequence). The trim removed 5 bases at V and 2 bases at J, leaving 5 bases unmatched. This CDR3 is CSARTGPNYGYTF. As DNA, the CDR3 is TGCAGTGCTCGGACAGGCCCGAACTATGGCTACACCTTC.

This clonotype appeared a single time. The gene calls are TRBV20-1 and TRBJ2-5, with 11 bases that match TRBD2. Germline V gene data show CDR1 as DFQATT and CDR2 as SNEGSKA (reference sequence). V shed 6 bases, J shed 4 bases, and the junction held 10 bases outside the gene matches. The CDR3 extends over 15 amino acids. CDR3 in DNA: TGCAGTGCCCAAACTAGCGGGAGACTCTTAGAGACCCAGTACTTC. It specifies CSAQTSGRLLETQYF.

V gene TRBV9 combines with J gene TRBJ2-5; 7 bases line up with TRBD1. Trimming cost V 3 bases and J 8 bases; bases outside gene matches: 4. The CDR3 spans 12 residues. CDR1 SGDLS and CDR2 YYNGEE come from the germline V gene. CDR3 sequence reads: CASSDHRGTQYF. CDR3 DNA: TGTGCCAGCAGCGATCACAGGGGCACCCAGTACTTC.

The sample holds one count of this clonotype. The V gene is TRBV5-1, the J gene TRBJ2-1; 9 bases fit TRBD1. Germline CDR1 is SGHRS and CDR2 is YFSETQ. The CDR3 has 14 amino acids. V was pared by 4 bases and J by 6 bases, with 5 bases of the junction left unmatched. In nucleotides, the CDR3 is TGCGCCAGCAGCAAGATGGGACAGGGCAATGAGCAGTTCTTC. This sequence encodes CASSKMGQGNEQFF.

The chain combines TRBV12-3 or TRBV12-4 with TRBJ1-5; 7 positions agree with TRBD1. Germline trimming cut 3 bases from V and 4 bases from J; bases unmatched to any gene: 6. The CDR3 is made up of 15 amino acids. The CDR3 protein is CASSLRTGENQPQHF. The CDR3 nucleotides read TGTGCCAGCAGTTTGAGAACAGGGGAGAATCAGCCCCAGCATTTT.

The J gene is TRBJ1-1, the V gene TRBV3-1; 7 bases map to TRBD1. CDR1 is LGHDT and CDR2 is YNNKEL in the germline V gene (reference sequence). The CDR3 totals 14 residues. V shed 2 bases, J shed 4 bases, and the junction held 4 bases outside the gene matches. In DNA, the CDR3 is TGTGCCAGCAGCCAAACGACAGGGACCACTGAAGCTTTCTTT. It specifies CASSQTTGTTEAFF.

The chain links TRBV5-1 to TRBJ2-3; no clear D gene. The CDR3 runs to 15 residues. With 5 bases removed from V and 2 bases from J, the gap between germline ends came to 15 bases. Germline CDR1 reads SGHRS; CDR2 reads YFSETQ. For the CDR3, the DNA is TGCGCCAGCAGGACAAACTATATTCTCACAGATACGCAGTATTTT. Residues: CASRTNYILTDTQYF.

The chain couples TRBV11-2 to TRBJ2-1; unclear D gene. The V and J ends lost 2 bases and 8 bases respectively, with 10 bases between them. The germline V gene encodes CDR1 SGHAT and CDR2 FQNNGV. The CDR3 is 13 amino acids. The CDR3 loop reads CASSLPGWYEQFF. In nucleotides, the CDR3 is TGTGCCAGCAGCTTACCCGGGTGGTATGAGCAGTTCTTC.